Listed below are T cell receptor beta chains from one sample, sequenced in a study of blood T cell repertoires in COVID-19. Generated by immunoSEQ multiplex PCR, the TCRdb table keeps only in-frame clones and is missing some. The table includes approximately 150,000 clones, over 80% detected once. Sequenced sample: peripheral blood. These receptors all come from a man in his forties or fifties who had recovered from COVID-19. The CDR3 runs from the conserved cysteine through the conserved F or W. D genes are given only for firm matches. Only some rows state a clone size, as once, few, many or a class for expanded clones.

>.|TRBV11-3|TRBJ1-4|17|.
CASSFGYRSTTNEKLFF
TGTGCCAGCAGCTTCGGTTACAGGTCGACAACTAATGAAAAACTGTTTTTT
>.|TRBV9|TRBJ2-1|15|.
CASSVGDLAYNEQFF
TGTGCCAGCAGCGTAGGGGACTTGGCATACAATGAGCAGTTCTTC
>.|TRBV12-3/TRBV12-4|TRBJ2-1|12|.
CASSLALQEQFF
TGTGCCAGCAGTTTAGCGCTTCAGGAGCAGTTCTTC
>.|TRBV30|TRBJ1-1|13|TRBD1
CAWRSGGNTEAFF
TGTGCCTGGAGGTCAGGGGGGAACACTGAAGCTTTCTTT
>.|TRBV5-6|TRBJ1-5|15|TRBD1
CASSLTGTGHQPQHF
TGTGCCAGCAGCTTGACCGGGACAGGGCATCAGCCCCAGCATTTT
>once|TRBV6-2/TRBV6-3|TRBJ2-3|15|.
CASSYSGREPDTQYF
TGTGCCAGCAGTTACTCGGGACGGGAGCCAGATACGCAGTATTTT
>.|TRBV18|TRBJ1-4|15|TRBD1
CASSPLGQPNEKLFF
TGTGCCAGCTCACCATTGGGACAGCCTAATGAAAAACTGTTTTTT
>once|TRBV2|TRBJ1-2|12|TRBD1
CARTGGFGGYTF
TGTGCCAGGACAGGGGGCTTCGGTGGCTACACCTTC
>.|TRBV6-5|TRBJ1-1|12|.
CASSPTRSEAFF
TGTGCCAGCAGCCCCACTAGATCTGAAGCTTTCTTT
>.|TRBV3-1/TRBV3-2|TRBJ2-4|17|.
CASSQGQGAIDKNIQYF
TGTGCCAGCAGCCAAGGGCAGGGTGCGATTGACAAAAACATTCAGTACTTC
>.|TRBV30|TRBJ1-2|14|TRBD1
CAWSVRQGRSGYTF
TGTGCCTGGAGTGTACGACAGGGGAGGTCTGGCTACACCTTC
>.|TRBV5-6|TRBJ2-2|16|.
CASSFGTAANTGELFF
TGTGCCAGCAGCTTCGGCACAGCGGCGAACACCGGGGAGCTGTTTTTT
>.|TRBV5-1|TRBJ2-5|15|TRBD1
CASSSGQGPPETQYF
TGCGCCAGCAGCTCGGGACAGGGGCCTCCAGAGACCCAGTACTTC
>once|TRBV5-6|TRBJ1-1|15|TRBD1
CASSTDRGVNAEAFF
TGTGCCAGCAGCACGGACAGGGGGGTTAACGCTGAAGCTTTCTTT
>.|TRBV5-1|TRBJ1-1|15|.
CASSVEQGLNTEAFF
TGCGCCAGCAGCGTGGAACAGGGCCTGAACACTGAAGCTTTCTTT
>.|TRBV5-1|TRBJ2-1|16|TRBD2
CASRADGLAGINEQFF
TGCGCCAGCAGGGCTGACGGACTAGCGGGGATCAATGAGCAGTTCTTC
>.|TRBV7-6|TRBJ2-1|15|TRBD2
CASSFGGLSYNEQFF
TGTGCCAGCAGCTTCGGGGGGTTGTCCTACAATGAGCAGTTCTTC
>.|TRBV5-5|TRBJ1-2|13|.
CASSLPQTYGYTF
TGTGCCAGCAGCTTGCCGCAGACTTATGGCTACACCTTC
>.|TRBV9|TRBJ2-2|14|TRBD1
CASSGTGGSGELFF
TGTGCCAGCAGCGGTACAGGGGGCTCCGGGGAGCTGTTTTTT
>.|TRBV5-4|TRBJ1-1|16|.
CASSLSLGRGDTEAFF
TGTGCCAGCAGCTTATCCCTCGGCAGGGGTGACACTGAAGCTTTCTTT
>.|TRBV12-5|TRBJ1-5|19|.
CASGLMYQGGKGRNQPQHF
TGTGCTAGTGGTTTGATGTACCAGGGAGGAAAGGGGCGCAATCAGCCCCAGCATTTT
>few|TRBV25-1|TRBJ2-1|17|TRBD2
CASKAGGGSDTYNEQFF
TGTGCCAGCAAAGCAGGCGGGGGGTCCGACACCTACAATGAGCAGTTCTTC
>few|TRBV4-1|TRBJ1-5|16|TRBD1
CASSQETGTSNQPQHF
TGCGCCAGCAGCCAAGAGACAGGGACCTCTAATCAGCCCCAGCATTTT
>.|TRBV11-3|TRBJ2-3|14|.
CASKPERATDTQYF
TGTGCTTCGAAACCTGAGCGGGCGACAGATACGCAGTATTTT
>few|TRBV14|TRBJ2-2|19|TRBD2
CASSQDREERGRNTGELFF
TGTGCCAGCAGCCAAGATCGGGAGGAGCGGGGGAGGAACACCGGGGAGCTGTTTTTT
>.|TRBV27|TRBJ2-1|13|.
CASGDRSYNEQFF
TGTGCCTCAGGGGATCGCTCCTACAATGAGCAGTTCTTC
>.|TRBV10-2|TRBJ1-5|17|.
CASSESGGGPGNQPQHF
TGCGCCAGCAGTGAGTCCGGGGGGGGGCCCGGCAATCAGCCCCAGCATTTT
>.|TRBV27|TRBJ1-6|14|TRBD1
CASSTPGQYSPLHF
TGTGCCAGCAGTACTCCGGGACAGTATTCACCCCTCCACTTT
>.|TRBV6-6|TRBJ1-5|15|TRBD1
CASSTPGTGDQPQHF
TGTGCCAGCAGTACTCCCGGGACAGGGGATCAGCCCCAGCATTTT
>.|TRBV12-3/TRBV12-4|TRBJ1-1|13|.
CASSFNWNTEAFF
TGTGCCAGCAGTTTTAACTGGAACACTGAAGCTTTCTTT
>once|TRBV3-1/TRBV3-2|TRBJ1-1|15|TRBD1
CASTPSGQGITEAFF
TGTGCCAGCACACCCTCAGGACAGGGAATCACTGAAGCTTTCTTT
>.|TRBV9|TRBJ1-2|13|.
CASSVEIDSGYTF
TGTGCCAGCAGCGTAGAAATAGATAGTGGCTACACCTTC
>once|TRBV7-9|TRBJ2-1|14|TRBD1
CASDRGTTYNEQFF
TGTGCCAGCGACAGGGGAACAACCTACAATGAGCAGTTCTTC
>.|TRBV5-1|TRBJ1-1|15|.
CASSRGGQLNTEAFF
TGCGCCAGCAGCCGCGGGGGGCAATTGAACACTGAAGCTTTCTTT
>.|TRBV7-6|TRBJ2-3|15|.
CASSLGGPLGDTQYF
TGTGCCAGCAGCTTGGGGGGGCCCCTCGGGGATACGCAGTATTTT
>.|TRBV7-6|TRBJ1-1|17|.
CASSLGPQGQLNTEAFF
TGTGCCAGCAGCTTAGGACCCCAGGGGCAGCTGAACACTGAAGCTTTCTTT
>.|TRBV5-4|TRBJ2-7|14|TRBD2
CASSRIGGGYEQYF
TGTGCCAGCAGCCGAATCGGCGGGGGTTACGAGCAGTACTTC
>many|TRBV6-1|TRBJ1-3|15|.
CASSEETYSGNTIYF
TGTGCCAGCAGTGAAGAAACATACTCTGGAAACACCATATATTTT
>few|TRBV7-2|TRBJ2-7|16|TRBD1
CASSLAGTGGSEEQYF
TGTGCCAGCAGCTTAGCGGGGACAGGGGGCTCGGAGGAGCAGTACTTC
>.|TRBV12-5|TRBJ2-7|14|.
CASGMGGASYEQYF
TGTGCTAGTGGGATGGGGGGGGCGTCCTACGAGCAGTACTTC
>.|TRBV7-9|TRBJ2-5|17|TRBD1
CASSLALVGQSKETQYF
TGTGCCAGCAGCTTAGCTCTAGTGGGACAGAGCAAAGAGACCCAGTACTTC
>.|TRBV5-4|TRBJ2-5|16|TRBD2
CASSLGFAGGLETQYF
TGTGCCAGCAGCTTGGGCTTTGCGGGGGGGTTAGAGACCCAGTACTTC
>.|TRBV9|TRBJ2-1|16|.
CASSVAWDSGYNEQFF
TGTGCCAGCAGCGTAGCTTGGGACTCGGGTTACAATGAGCAGTTCTTC
>.|TRBV6-2/TRBV6-3|TRBJ1-1|17|TRBD1
CASSPLGQGFMNTEAFF
TGTGCCAGCAGTCCCTTGGGACAGGGGTTTATGAACACTGAAGCTTTCTTT
>few|TRBV12-3/TRBV12-4|TRBJ1-2|12|.
CASRAGRYGYTF
TGTGCCAGCAGAGCGGGACGGTATGGCTACACCTTC
>.|TRBV11-2|TRBJ1-4|15|TRBD1
CASSDSTGSNEKLFF
TGTGCCAGCAGCGATTCGACAGGGTCTAATGAAAAACTGTTTTTT
>.|TRBV9|TRBJ2-7|14|.
CASSPSPSGYEQYF
TGTGCCAGCAGCCCTAGCCCCTCGGGCTACGAGCAGTACTTC
>.|TRBV30|TRBJ1-5|16|TRBD1
CAWSAPGQGARQPQHF
TGTGCCTGGAGTGCCCCGGGACAGGGGGCTCGTCAGCCCCAGCATTTT
>many|TRBV6-1|TRBJ2-6|16|TRBD1
CASSEAGGAGANVLTF
TGTGCCAGCAGTGAAGCAGGGGGCGCTGGGGCCAACGTCCTGACTTTC
>few|TRBV19|TRBJ1-3|16|.
CASSPRDIVSGNTIYF
TGTGCCAGTAGTCCACGGGACATTGTCTCTGGAAACACCATATATTTT
>.|TRBV5-6|TRBJ2-3|17|.
CASSLGRRAPSTDTQYF
TGTGCCAGCAGCTTGGGGCGGAGGGCTCCTAGCACAGATACGCAGTATTTT
>.|TRBV9|TRBJ2-2|16|TRBD1
CASSFSNEGADGELFF
TGTGCCAGCAGCTTCAGTAATGAGGGGGCGGACGGGGAGCTGTTTTTT
>.|TRBV12-3/TRBV12-4|TRBJ2-7|13|.
CASSLASGGEQYF
TGTGCCAGCAGTTTAGCGAGCGGAGGGGAGCAGTACTTC
>few|TRBV19|TRBJ2-1|17|TRBD2
CASSPTSGGASYNEQFF
TGTGCCAGTAGTCCCACTAGCGGGGGGGCCTCCTACAATGAGCAGTTCTTC
>.|TRBV5-1|TRBJ1-2|14|TRBD1
CASSLDQGAYGYTF
TGCGCCAGCAGCTTGGACCAGGGGGCCTATGGCTACACCTTC
>.|TRBV5-5|TRBJ1-4|19|TRBD1
CASSLMGQGQLATNEKLFF
TGTGCCAGCAGCTTGATGGGACAGGGGCAACTCGCAACTAATGAAAAACTGTTTTTT
>.|TRBV3-1/TRBV3-2|TRBJ1-1|16|TRBD1
CAEAPGTGSRNTEAFF
TGTGCCGAGGCCCCCGGGACAGGATCTCGTAACACTGAAGCTTTCTTT
>.|TRBV7-9|TRBJ2-3|16|TRBD2
CASSLAPAGGVDTQYF
TGTGCCAGCAGCTTAGCTCCGGCGGGGGGGGTAGATACGCAGTATTTT